These T cell receptor beta chains were read from a single sample in a study of T cells expressing NK-cell markers. TCRdb re-called the 5' RACE reads, yielding one record per CDR3 amino acid sequence without DNA. Here the sample table reports 300,000 to 450,000 distinct CDR3 sequences. Sequenced input: blood T cells: a sorted CD56 or NKG2C T cell subset, CD4+ or CD8+ T cells, or bulk PBMC T cells (not recorded which). All receptors derive from a man aged 18 to 69 in good health. Both conserved end residues are part of each CDR3.

J: TRBJ2-7
V: TRBV20-1
CDR3: CSARDLGSLRLHF

J: TRBJ2-1
V: TRBV4-2
CDR3: CASSQDGAGPFF

J: TRBJ1-6
V: TRBV7-9
CDR3: CASSTGHNNSPLHF

J: TRBJ2-2
V: TRBV6-1
CDR3: CASSVGRVSSWGTGELFF

J: TRBJ1-1
V: TRBV12-3/TRBV12-4
CDR3: CASSPWDRGLENTEAFF

J: TRBJ1-1
V: TRBV7-2
CDR3: CASSPGGGRKTEAFF

J: TRBJ1-2
V: TRBV12-3/TRBV12-4
CDR3: CASSSSNRGEVDGYTF

J: TRBJ2-5
V: TRBV11-2
CDR3: CASSQGPGRETQYF

J: TRBJ2-5
V: TRBV12-3/TRBV12-4
CDR3: CASSLGLAGELYQETQYF

J: TRBJ2-1
V: TRBV12-3/TRBV12-4
CDR3: CASSWTSGGNNEQFF

J: TRBJ2-5
V: TRBV30
CDR3: CAWRGLSQETQYF

J: TRBJ1-2
V: TRBV20-1
CDR3: CSARPTGGLYYGYTF

J: TRBJ2-3
V: TRBV28
CDR3: CASSPPPTVTDTQYF

J: TRBJ1-1
V: TRBV6-2/TRBV6-3
CDR3: CASTTIRDRRGKTEAFF

J: TRBJ2-5
V: TRBV5-5
CDR3: CASSLSGSTVQETQYF

J: TRBJ2-2
V: TRBV4-2
CDR3: CASTIPGLNTGELFF

J: TRBJ2-7
V: TRBV28
CDR3: CASSFYRLSYEQYF

J: TRBJ2-3
V: TRBV2
CDR3: CASSERGLAFLTDTQYF

J: TRBJ2-3
V: TRBV12-3/TRBV12-4
CDR3: CASSPVHSGRDTQYF

J: TRBJ2-1
V: TRBV20-1
CDR3: CSATSSLGNEQFF